This T cell receptor beta chain appears in the sequencing data of a study of Graves' ophthalmopathy and Graves' hyperthyroidism. The ends lost 4 bases at V and 1 base at J; junction bases unmatched: 5. CDR3 size: 16 residues. Germline-derived CDR1 and CDR2 are ENHRY and SYGVKD. Other autoimmune diseases, uncontrolled infections, pregnancy or lactation led to the exclusion of patients. It was from about 9.1 ml of fresh peripheral blood that the PBMCs came. As the template, RNA transcripts were used to amplify TCR beta CDR3 regions. HTBI-primed first-round RT-PCR preceded second-round multiplex PCR. Via MiXCR, TCRdb re-called the multiplex PCR reads, giving one row per CDR3 protein. The table includes 600,000 to 700,000 distinct CDR3 sequences, more than 40% detected once.

V usage is TRBV10-3 and J usage is TRBJ2-2; 8 bases align to TRBD1. The sample comprised peripheral blood. The source is an adult man with Graves' ophthalmopathy. CDR3 nucleotide sequence: TGTGCCATCAGTGCATCCGGGACAGGGAACACCGGGGAGCTGTTTTTT. Translated: CAISASGTGNTGELFF.